This T cell receptor (beta chain) was retrieved from a study of graft-versus-host responses after intestinal transplantation. Study-wide points: Recipient marrow held GvH clones, some first seen in ileum or blood. Some patients had graft-donor T cell macrochimerism, and their allografts showed high graft-versus-host to host-versus-graft clonal ratios.

In regard to this clone: The antigen is unknown.

CDR1 and CDR2 (germline): SGHVS, FQNEAQ. CDR3 length: 15 amino acids. Germline trimming cut 5 bases from V and 3 bases from J; bases unmatched to any gene: 7. The protocol was immunoSEQ multiplex PCR, while the TCRdb copy is restricted to in-frame clones and leaves out a portion. The sample carries tens of thousands of clones, approximately 94% recorded once. This TCR derives from a human donor who received an intestinal transplant. The chain has TRBV7-8 and TRBJ2-1, with 7 bases lining up with TRBD1. This material consisted of unstimulated CD8+ T cells sorted from spleen or lymph node cells, taken before intestinal transplant. The CDR3 is CASSPPGQRYNEQFF. The CDR3 DNA reads as TGTGCCAGCAGCCCTCCGGGACAGCGCTACAATGAGCAGTTCTTC. The variable domain in full, completed from reference TRBV7-8 and TRBJ2-1, reads GAGVSQSPRYKVAKRGQDVALRCDPISGHVSLFWYQQALGQGPEFLTYFQNEAQLDKSGLPSDRFFAERPEGSVSTLKIQRTQQEDSAVYLCASSPPGQRYNEQFFGPGTRLTVL.